A single sample gave rise to the 25 T cell receptor beta chains below, sequenced in a study of blood T cell repertoires in COVID-19 (dated by TCRdb to about 2020). Libraries were built with the immunoSEQ multiplex PCR assay. Imported from immuneACCESS, the table was reduced by TCRdb to in-frame sequences with V and J called. These copies leave out some clones; in studies compared against another copy, an unresolved V gene accounts for under half, and the cause of the remainder is not known. Here the sample has about 190,000 clones; over 75% occur a single time. The ten largest clones capture roughly an eighth of the sample. The sample consisted of peripheral blood. The receptors stem from a woman between 50 and 59 years old with acute or convalescent COVID-19.

This chain joins TRBV14 and TRBJ1-2; 9 bases map to TRBD1. Germline trimming cut 6 bases from V and 7 bases from J; bases unmatched to any gene: 15. This CDR3 comprises 16 residues. Germline V gene sequence: CDR1 SGHDN, CDR2 FVKESK. The CDR3 coding sequence is TGTGCCAGCAGTAGGGACAGGGAGCCCCGCCATCGTGGCTACACCTTC. Residues: CASSRDREPRHRGYTF.

The gene calls are TRBV19 and TRBJ1-1; tentatively, D is TRBD1 (6 bases). The germline V and J ends were trimmed by 5 bases and 1 base, with 11 bases remaining between them. Germline loops: CDR1 LNHDA, CDR2 SQIVND (reference sequence). This CDR3 has 14 amino acids. In nucleotides, the CDR3 is TGTGCCAGTAGTCACAGGGAGCCGAACACTGAAGCTTTCTTT. Protein product: CASSHREPNTEAFF.

The CDR3 bases are TGTGCCAGCAGCTTTAGGGGGGGGTCCCGGCGAAATGAGCAGTTCTTC. It translates to CASSFRGGSRRNEQFF. This sequence joins TRBV5-4 and TRBJ2-1, with D tentatively TRBD2 (7 bases). The CDR3 totals 16 residues. Germline assignment: CDR1 SGHNT and CDR2 YYREEE (reference sequence). Trimming stripped 2 bases from V and 7 bases from J, with 19 bases between.

J is TRBJ1-1 and V is TRBV11-2; D gene ambiguous. The CDR3 sequence is 14 residues long. V lost 2 bases, J lost 1 base, and 8 bases lay in between. CDR1 is SGHAT, CDR2 FQNNGV, per germline. The DNA for the CDR3 is TGTGCCAGCAGCTTAAACACCCAGAACACTGAAGCTTTCTTT. This sequence encodes CASSLNTQNTEAFF.

The chain links TRBV7-9 to TRBJ1-4; TRBD1 matches 11 bases. The CDR3 totals 14 residues. V lost 5 bases to trimming and J lost 10 bases; unmatched junction nucleotides: 6. CDR1 is SEHNR and CDR2 is FQNEAQ in the germline V gene (reference sequence). The CDR3 region is CASSRGQGVGKLFF. In DNA form, the CDR3 reads TGTGCCAGCAGCCGGGGACAGGGGGTCGGAAAACTGTTTTTT.

The gene calls are TRBV2 and TRBJ2-7, with 8 bases matching TRBD2. Looked up from germline, CDR1 is SNHLY and CDR2 is FYNNEI. This CDR3 is 17 amino acids long. The ends lost 1 base at V and 1 base at J; junction bases unmatched: 9. The CDR3 loop is CASSEEWSSGRSYEQYF. The CDR3 nucleotides read TGTGCCAGCAGTGAAGAGTGGTCTAGCGGGCGATCCTACGAGCAGTACTTC. Combining the CDR3 with reference TRBV2 and TRBJ2-7 gives the whole variable domain EPEVTQTPSHQVTQMGQEVILRCVPISNHLYFYWYRQILGQKVEFLVSFYNNEISEKSEIFDDQFSVERPDGSNFTLKIRSTKLEDSAMYFCASSEEWSSGRSYEQYFGPGTRLTVT.

CDR3 in DNA: TGCAGCGCCGCCGACAGGGTTAACACTGAAGCTTTCTTT. This translates into CSAADRVNTEAFF. The chain uses TRBV29-1 and TRBJ1-1; 7 bases map to TRBD1. There are 13 residues in the CDR3. CDR1 is SQVTM, CDR2 ANQGSEA, per germline. Trimming removed 7 bases from V and 2 bases from J; junction bases left unmatched: 7.

In its sample, this clone was seen a few times. V gene TRBV27 combines with J gene TRBJ1-6; D is unclear. This CDR3 contains 17 residues. V was trimmed by 8 bases and J by 0 bases, leaving 17 bases between them. Germline CDR1 MNHEY, CDR2 SMNVEV (reference sequence). CDR3 coding DNA: TGTGCCAGCCGCGTAGCCCCTCTAAGCTCCTATAATTCACCCCTCCACTTT. Translation: CASRVAPLSSYNSPLHF.

The V and J genes are TRBV9 and TRBJ2-2, with TRBD2 matching over 8 bases. Trimming removed 0 bases from V and 7 bases from J; junction bases left unmatched: 5. Germline values: CDR1 SGDLS, CDR2 YYNGEE. The CDR3 covers 15 residues. This chain's CDR3 is CASSVVTSGVGELFF. DNA for the CDR3: TGTGCCAGCAGCGTAGTAACTAGCGGTGTCGGGGAGCTGTTTTTT.

This clone has only a few counts. The chain carries TRBV6-5 and TRBJ2-2; weak D call: TRBD1 (5 bases). CDR1 and CDR2 (germline): MNHEY, SVGAGI. CDR3 length equals 15 residues. Trimming left V 5 bases short and J 4 bases short, with 14 bases between. The CDR3 nucleotides read TGTGCCAGCAGTACCCAATGGGGCTCCACCGGGGAGCTGTTTTTT. This translates into CASSTQWGSTGELFF.

The chain combines TRBV11-2 with TRBJ2-7, with D uncertain. The CDR3 runs to 13 residues. The germline V and J ends were trimmed by 4 bases and 5 bases, with 12 bases remaining between them. CDR1 and CDR2 (germline): SGHAT, FQNNGV. The CDR3: CASSSLPLDEQYF. CDR3 sequence (DNA): TGTGCCAGCAGCTCCCTACCCCTTGACGAGCAGTACTTC.

This clone was observed a few times. The genes are TRBV13 and TRBJ2-2; maybe TRBD1 (6 bases). This CDR3 has 17 residues. The germline CDR1 and CDR2 sequences are PRHDT and FYEKMQ (reference sequence). V lost 2 bases and J lost 1, with 14 bases in between. This chain's CDR3 is CASSLRPLRGNTGELFF. The CDR3 nucleotides are TGTGCCAGCAGCTTACGGCCTCTCAGGGGGAACACCGGGGAGCTGTTTTTT.

The rearrangement links TRBV19 to TRBJ1-4; the match to TRBD1 covers 7 bases. Germline V gives CDR1 LNHDA, CDR2 SQIVND (reference sequence). With 3 bases clipped from V and 6 bases from J, the junction kept 4 bases outside the gene matches. The CDR3 sequence is 14 residues long. The CDR3 is CASSMRTGDEKLFF. CDR3 DNA sequence: TGTGCCAGTAGTATGCGGACAGGCGATGAAAAACTGTTTTTT.

J is TRBJ2-3 and V is TRBV9; 7 positions match TRBD1. V was pared by 0 bases and J by 4 bases, with 5 bases of the junction left unmatched. The CDR3 extends over 15 amino acids. Per the germline V gene, CDR1 is SGDLS and CDR2 is YYNGEE. Here the CDR3 DNA reads TGTGCCAGCAGCGTAGAAAATCAGGGGGCAGATACGCAGTATTTT. Its translation is CASSVENQGADTQYF. The full variable domain, its missing parts supplied by reference TRBV9 and TRBJ2-3, is DSGVTQTPKHLITATGQRVTLRCSPRSGDLSVYWYQQSLDQGLQFLIQYYNGEERAKGNILERFSAQQFPDLHSELNLSSLELGDSALYFCASSVENQGADTQYFGPGTRLTVL.

The chain employs TRBV19 and TRBJ2-1, with 7 positions matching TRBD1. Per germline, CDR1 LNHDA and CDR2 SQIVND (reference sequence). Trimming at V came to 0 bases and at J to 4 bases, leaving 3 bases not matched to a gene. The length of the CDR3 is 15 residues. The CDR3 coding sequence is TGTGCCAGTAGTATAGACCAGGACAGGTACAATGAGCAGTTCTTC. Translated: CASSIDQDRYNEQFF.

The chain carries TRBV30 and TRBJ2-1; tentative D call: TRBD2 (5 bases). CDR1 is GTSNPN, CDR2 SVGIG, per germline (reference sequence). The CDR3 is 15 residues long. V was trimmed by 2 bases and J by 6 bases, leaving 17 bases between them. The CDR3 sequence is CAWSKTTRVGNEQFF. Written as DNA, the CDR3 is TGTGCCTGGAGTAAGACTACCCGGGTTGGCAATGAGCAGTTCTTC.

V usage is TRBV7-9 and J usage is TRBJ1-4; no firm D call. Trimming took 5 bases from V and 12 from J, leaving 10 bases between them. Per germline, CDR1 SEHNR and CDR2 FQNEAQ (reference sequence). CDR3 length: 11 residues. CDR3 DNA sequence: TGTGCCAGCAGCACCCCCGGGGAACTGTTTTTT. Translation gives CASSTPGELFF.

V and J are TRBV11-2 and TRBJ2-6; 13 bases map to TRBD2. Germline V gene lookup returns CDR1 SGHAT and CDR2 FQNNGV. J was trimmed by 2 bases and V by 1 base; bases with no gene match: 5. This CDR3 has 19 residues. As DNA, the CDR3 is TGTGCCAGCAGCTTAGGATTGGGACTAGCGGGAACTGGGGCCAACGTCCTGACTTTC. Translation gives CASSLGLGLAGTGANVLTF.

The V gene is TRBV11-2, the J gene TRBJ2-3; 8 bases line up with TRBD1. V was clipped by 5 bases and J by 6 bases; unmatched bases: 7. Germline V gene data show CDR1 as SGHAT and CDR2 as FQNNGV. The CDR3 totals 14 residues. The CDR3 loop reads CASSPTGASDTQYF. Here the CDR3 DNA reads TGTGCCAGCAGCCCGACAGGGGCTTCGGATACGCAGTATTTT.

This chain joins TRBV6-5 and TRBJ1-1; D ambiguous. V was shortened by 5 bases and J by 2 bases, with 6 bases between the two germline ends. CDR3 size: 12 residues. Germline values: CDR1 MNHEY, CDR2 SVGAGI. CDR3 sequence: CASSRTNTEAFF. The CDR3 nucleotides read TGTGCCAGCAGTAGAACAAACACTGAAGCTTTCTTT.

This chain joins TRBV10-1 and TRBJ1-1, with D possibly TRBD1 on 6 matching bases. The CDR3 has 14 amino acids. CDR1 WNHNN and CDR2 SYGVQD come from the germline V gene (reference sequence). Trimming removed 0 bases from V and 5 bases from J, with 10 bases in between. In DNA, the CDR3 is TGCGCCAGCAGTGAGTCAGGGGGTAGGACTGAAGCTTTCTTT. It specifies CASSESGGRTEAFF.

This chain links TRBV4-3 with TRBJ1-2; 11 positions agree with TRBD1. Per the germline V gene, CDR1 is LGHNA and CDR2 is YSLEER. V shed 3 bases and J 5 bases; nucleotides not matched to a gene: 5. There are 15 residues in the CDR3. This chain's CDR3 is CASSQAGTGGYGYTF. The CDR3 region has the DNA TGCGCCAGCAGCCAGGCCGGGACAGGGGGTTATGGCTACACCTTC.

This chain links TRBV18 with TRBJ2-1; perhaps TRBD2 as D (6 bases). Germline-derived CDR1 and CDR2 are KGHSH and LQKENI. The V gene lost 3 bases and the J gene lost 4 bases, with 13 bases spanning the gap. The CDR3 has 15 residues. CDR3 sequence: CASSPNSGTYNEQFF. CDR3 bases: TGTGCCAGCTCACCGAATAGCGGAACGTACAATGAGCAGTTCTTC.

The genes are TRBV3-1 (or the pseudogene TRBV3-2) and TRBJ1-1; D is perhaps TRBD1 (6 bases). Per the germline V gene, CDR1 is LGHDT and CDR2 is YNNKEL (reference sequence). The V end lost 7 bases, the J end lost 3 bases, and 18 bases lay between the germline ends. The CDR3 consists of 15 residues. CDR3 sequence: CASTKTVGADTEAFF. The CDR3 nucleotides are TGTGCCAGCACTAAAACGGTGGGGGCGGACACTGAAGCTTTCTTT.

This clone was counted only a few times. This sequence joins TRBV12-3 or TRBV12-4 and TRBJ1-2; no firm D call. This CDR3 has 13 residues. V was cut by 8 bases and J by 1 base, with 11 bases left in between. CDR3 residues: CASVAGNNYGYTF. The CDR3 region has the DNA TGTGCCAGCGTGGCGGGAAATAACTATGGCTACACCTTC.